Presented here are 12 T cell receptor beta chains from one specimen sequenced in a study of cytomegalovirus exposure and HLA in healthy donors. A multiplex PCR was run with 60 Vbeta primers and 13 Jbeta primers. The method was immunoSEQ multiplex PCR; TCRdb's version includes in-frame clones alone and lacks a portion of them. The sample lists approximately 150,000 clones; 70% to 80% were seen once. Specimen: PBMCs. Source of these receptors: a human donor in good health.

V gene TRBV30 combines with J gene TRBJ2-3, with TRBD2 as a possible D gene (6 bases). Deletions cut 1 base from V and 0 bases from J, with 23 bases between. The CDR3 has 19 amino acids. The germline V gene encodes CDR1 GTSNPN and CDR2 SVGIG (reference sequence). This CDR3 is CAWSDPRRGIIPSTDTQYF. CDR3 sequence (DNA): TGTGCCTGGAGTGACCCCCGGCGGGGAATCATCCCTAGCACAGATACGCAGTATTTT. Complete variable domain (other parts from reference TRBV30 and TRBJ2-3): SQTIHQWPATLVQPVGSPLSLECTVEGTSNPNLYWYRQAAGRGLQLLFYSVGIGQISSEVPQNLSASRPQDRQFILSSKKLLLSDSGFYLCAWSDPRRGIIPSTDTQYFGPGTRLTVL.

Only a few counts were recorded for this clone. The chain couples TRBV18 to TRBJ1-2; TRBD1 agrees at 10 bases. V lost 4 bases to trimming and J lost 4 bases; unmatched junction nucleotides: 9. Germline loops: CDR1 KGHSH, CDR2 LQKENI. The CDR3 contains 16 residues. The CDR3 DNA reads TGTGCCAGCTCACAGATTGGGACAGGGGATAGCTATGGCTACACCTTC. Its protein product is CASSQIGTGDSYGYTF.

The CDR3 spells CATSRDGKYYEQYF. CDR3 DNA: TGTGCCACCAGCAGAGATGGCAAATACTACGAGCAGTACTTC. The genes are TRBV15 and TRBJ2-7, with unresolved D. Germline values: CDR1 LNHNV, CDR2 YYDKDF (reference sequence). The V end lost 0 bases, the J end lost 3 bases, and 9 bases lay between the germline ends. The CDR3 covers 14 residues. The whole variable domain, filled in from reference TRBV15 and TRBJ2-7, reads DAMVIQNPRYQVTQFGKPVTLSCSQTLNHNVMYWYQQKSSQAPKLLFHYYDKDFNNEADTPDNFQSRRPNTSFCFLDIRSPGLGDTAMYLCATSRDGKYYEQYFGPGTRLTVT.

This clone was detected only a few times. In the same sample, other DNA sequences code for this CDR3. This chain links TRBV7-9 with TRBJ2-7; D possibly corresponds to TRBD2 (6 bases). The CDR3 has 12 residues. The germline gives CDR1 SEHNR, CDR2 FQNEAQ (reference sequence). Trimming left V 6 bases short and J 4 bases short, with 10 bases between. CDR3 DNA: TGTGCCAGCAGTCCTGGGGGGTACGAGCAGTACTTC. Translation gives CASSPGGYEQYF.

The rearrangement links TRBV6-1 to TRBJ2-1; D not certain. The CDR3 extends over 11 amino acids. Trimming took off 6 bases at V and 6 bases at J, with 6 bases between the two ends. The germline V gene has CDR1 MNHNS and CDR2 SASEGT. The CDR3, as DNA: TGTGCCAGCAGGGTACTCAATGAGCAGTTCTTC. Translating it yields CASRVLNEQFF.

This clone occurred a few times. V gene TRBV15 combines with J gene TRBJ2-3; 7 bases line up with TRBD1. Trimming cost V 5 bases and J 3 bases; bases outside gene matches: 11. CDR3 size: 16 residues. Germline-derived CDR1 and CDR2 are LNHNV and YYDKDF (reference sequence). CDR3 nucleotides: TGTGCCACCAGCGGAGCTCGACAGGGAATGACAGATACGCAGTATTTT. Its protein product is CATSGARQGMTDTQYF. The full variable domain, rest sourced from reference TRBV15 and TRBJ2-3, is DAMVIQNPRYQVTQFGKPVTLSCSQTLNHNVMYWYQQKSSQAPKLLFHYYDKDFNNEADTPDNFQSRRPNTSFCFLDIRSPGLGDTAMYLCATSGARQGMTDTQYFGPGTRLTVL.

The chain is built from TRBV11-2 and TRBJ2-6; 8 nucleotides match TRBD1. V lost 4 bases, J lost 0 bases, and 8 bases stayed unmatched. Germline CDR1 and CDR2: SGHAT and FQNNGV. This CDR3 has 18 amino acids. CDR3: CASSSRQGTSSGANVLTF. DNA of the CDR3: TGTGCCAGCAGCTCCCGACAGGGGACGAGCTCTGGGGCCAACGTCCTGACTTTC.

The V gene is TRBV28, the J gene TRBJ2-1; a possible D gene is TRBD1 (7 bases). This CDR3 spans 16 amino acids. Trimming pared 5 bases from V and 8 bases from J, leaving 22 bases between. Per germline, CDR1 MDHEN and CDR2 SYDVKM. The CDR3 region has the DNA TGTGCCAGCAGTCTTATCAGGGGGGACGCCAAGTATGAGCAGTTCTTC. The encoded protein is CASSLIRGDAKYEQFF.

The rearrangement links TRBV5-1 to TRBJ1-6; 7 nucleotides align to TRBD1. The CDR3 is 17 amino acids. From germline, CDR1 is SGHRS and CDR2 YFSETQ. V was clipped by 3 bases and J by 0 bases; unmatched bases: 6. The CDR3 DNA follows: TGCGCCAGCAGCTCCCCAGGGGGTAGCTCCTATAATTCACCCCTCCACTTT. It translates to CASSSPGGSSYNSPLHF.

This chain joins TRBV30 and TRBJ1-4; the match to TRBD1 covers 7 bases. Germline V lookup: CDR1 GTSNPN, CDR2 SVGIG (reference sequence). V shed 1 base, J shed 3 bases, and the junction held 2 bases outside the gene matches. The CDR3 contains 14 residues. CDR3 amino acids: CAWSAGTANEKLFF. The CDR3, as DNA: TGTGCCTGGAGTGCCGGGACAGCTAATGAAAAACTGTTTTTT.

This clone appeared a few times. The genes are TRBV13 and TRBJ1-2; D perhaps matches TRBD1 (5 bases). The CDR3 has 14 amino acids. CDR1 PRHDT and CDR2 FYEKMQ come from the germline V gene (reference sequence). Trimming shortened V by 7 bases and J by 3 bases, and 15 bases separated the two germline ends. DNA for the CDR3: TGTGCCAGCAAGTCTTCTGTAGGGGACTATGGCTACACCTTC. This gives the protein CASKSSVGDYGYTF. The variable domain in full, with the rest retrieved from reference TRBV13 and TRBJ1-2, is AAGVIQSPRHLIKEKRETATLKCYPIPRHDTVYWYQQGPGQDPQFLISFYEKMQSDKGSIPDRFSAQQFSDYHSELNMSSLELGDSALYFCASKSSVGDYGYTFGSGTRLTVV.

Comment on this clone: Other DNA sequences from this sample encode an identical CDR3 as well. The chain combines TRBV5-6 with TRBJ2-2, with a possible D match to TRBD1 (5 bases). CDR1 and CDR2 (germline): SGHDT, YYEEEE. The V end was cut by 0 bases, the J end by 1 base, with 7 bases between. This CDR3 contains 15 residues. In DNA form, the CDR3 reads TGTGCCAGCAGCTTGGACCAGGGGAACACCGGGGAGCTGTTTTTT. This translates into CASSLDQGNTGELFF.